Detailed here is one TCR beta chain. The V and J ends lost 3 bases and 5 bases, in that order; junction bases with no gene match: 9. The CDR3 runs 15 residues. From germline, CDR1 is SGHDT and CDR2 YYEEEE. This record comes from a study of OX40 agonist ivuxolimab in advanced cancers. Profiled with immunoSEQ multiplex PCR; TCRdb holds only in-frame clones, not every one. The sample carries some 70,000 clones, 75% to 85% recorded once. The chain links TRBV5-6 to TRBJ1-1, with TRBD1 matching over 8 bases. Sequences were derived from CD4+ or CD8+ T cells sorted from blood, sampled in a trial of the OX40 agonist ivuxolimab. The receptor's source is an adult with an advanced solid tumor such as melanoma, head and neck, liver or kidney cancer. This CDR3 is CASSYPGQGQTEAFF. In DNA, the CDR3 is TGTGCCAGCAGCTACCCCGGACAGGGTCAGACTGAAGCTTTCTTT.